These T cell receptor beta chains were read from a single sample in a study of blood T cells in healthy people across ages. TCRdb re-derived calls from the 5' RACE reads in MiXCR, one entry per CDR3 protein. The repertoire consists of 600,000 to 800,000 distinct CDR3 sequences, with roughly 21% occurring once and the leading ten covering roughly 3.9%. The specimen sequenced was blood. Receptors were obtained from a man aged 70-80 years in good health. Each CDR3 is given with its conserved first and last residue. Fields, in order: clone size, CDR3 length, D gene, V gene, J gene, CDR3 protein, CDR3 DNA. The D gene is left open where the match is weak. Where a row states a size, it is once, few, many or the class of an expanded clone; other rows omit it.

few	13	.	TRBV5-1	TRBJ2-5	CASSWRAEETQYF	TGCGCCAGCAGCTGGAGGGCAGAAGAGACCCAGTACTTC
few	16	TRBD1	TRBV7-2	TRBJ2-3	CASSRGQGGITAGQYF	TGTGCCAGCAGCCGCGGACAGGGGGGGATCACAGCGGGGCAGTATTTT
.	14	TRBD2	TRBV20-1	TRBJ2-3	CSAPGGGSTDTQYF	TGCAGTGCCCCGGGGGGAGGTAGCACAGATACGCAGTATTTT
few	15	.	TRBV20-1	TRBJ2-5	CSVPGGAGAVSEQYF	TGCAGTGTCCCTGGGGGGGCGGGAGCTGTGAGTGAGCAGTACTTC
.	16	TRBD1	TRBV28	TRBJ2-3	CASRPTGTASTDTQYF	TGTGCCAGCAGACCCACCGGGACAGCTAGCACAGATACGCAGTATTTT
few	15	TRBD1	TRBV12-3/TRBV12-4	TRBJ2-1	CASSLSGTGGGEQFF	TGTGCCAGCAGTTTATCCGGGACAGGGGGGGGTGAGCAGTTCTTC
.	14	TRBD1	TRBV3-1	TRBJ2-7	CASSQDMTGSEQYF	TGTGCCAGCAGCCAGGATATGACAGGGTCCGAGCAGTACTTC
few	16	TRBD2	TRBV5-1	TRBJ2-3	CASSLVPSGDTDTQYF	TGCGCCAGCAGCTTGGTCCCTAGCGGAGACACAGATACGCAGTATTTT
.	13	TRBD1	TRBV28	TRBJ2-1	CASTGTGIDEQFF	TGTGCCAGCACCGGGACAGGTATCGATGAGCAGTTCTTC
.	14	.	TRBV6-6	TRBJ1-1	CASSSPGAVSEAFF	TGTGCCAGCAGTTCACCCGGGGCTGTTAGTGAAGCTTTCTTT
few	15	TRBD2	TRBV28	TRBJ2-5	CASTTRTSGQETQYF	TGTGCCAGCACCACCCGGACTAGCGGACAAGAGACCCAGTACTTC
.	15	TRBD1	TRBV29-1	TRBJ2-5	CSASRGTGVEETQYF	TGCAGCGCCTCCAGGGGGACAGGGGTGGAAGAGACCCAGTACTTC
many	15	.	TRBV12-3/TRBV12-4	TRBJ2-6	CASSFAKGGANVLTF	TGTGCCAGCAGTTTTGCCAAGGGCGGGGCCAACGTCCTGACTTTC
few	14	.	TRBV3-1	TRBJ2-7	CASSQAGRVYEQYF	TGTGCCAGCAGCCAGGCTGGACGAGTCTACGAGCAGTACTTC
.	12	.	TRBV2	TRBJ1-4	CASRGNDEKLFF	TGTGCCAGCAGGGGTAACGATGAAAAACTGTTTTTT